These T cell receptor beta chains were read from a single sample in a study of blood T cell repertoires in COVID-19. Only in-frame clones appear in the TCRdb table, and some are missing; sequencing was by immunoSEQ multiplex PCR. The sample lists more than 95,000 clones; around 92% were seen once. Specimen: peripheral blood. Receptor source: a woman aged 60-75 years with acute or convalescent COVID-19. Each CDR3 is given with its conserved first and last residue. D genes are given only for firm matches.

CASSRRGNSGELFF TGTGCCAGCAGCCGGCGCGGGAACTCCGGGGAGCTGTTTTTT TRBV9 . TRBJ2-2
CASRRRGEGNQPQHF TGTGCCAGTCGAAGAAGGGGCGAAGGCAATCAGCCCCAGCATTTT TRBV28 . TRBJ1-5
CASSVGMGAGGQETQYF TGTGCCAGCAGCGTAGGAATGGGCGCGGGAGGGCAGGAGACCCAGTACTTC TRBV9 TRBD2 TRBJ2-5
CASSLVGQGSNEQFF TGTGCCAGCAGCTTAGTTGGGCAGGGGAGCAATGAGCAGTTCTTC TRBV11-2 . TRBJ2-1
CASSLRSAESSYEQYF TGCGCCAGCAGCTTACGGTCTGCGGAGTCCTCCTACGAGCAGTACTTC TRBV5-1 . TRBJ2-7
CASSLSSSGSTADTQYF TGTGCCAGCAGTCTATCCTCTAGCGGGAGTACCGCAGATACGCAGTATTTT TRBV7-9 TRBD2 TRBJ2-3
CASSIAGTGGSTKPQHF TGTGCCAGTAGTATAGCGGGGACAGGGGGTTCAACGAAGCCCCAGCATTTT TRBV19 TRBD1 TRBJ1-5
CASSLPGQNNEKLFF TGCGCCAGCAGCTTACCGGGACAGAATAATGAAAAACTGTTTTTT TRBV5-1 TRBD1 TRBJ1-4
CASSLTPQGAGETQYF TGTGCCAGCAGCTTAACTCCGCAGGGGGCGGGGGAGACCCAGTACTTC TRBV7-6 TRBD1 TRBJ2-5
CAITIWLAGADTQYF TGTGCCATAACCATTTGGCTAGCCGGGGCAGATACGCAGTATTTT TRBV19 . TRBJ2-3
CASSSQGWNQPQHF TGTGCCAGCAGTTCCCAGGGGTGGAATCAGCCCCAGCATTTT TRBV6-5 . TRBJ1-5
CASSVSTGGWDNEQFF TGCGCCAGCAGCGTGTCGACAGGGGGCTGGGACAATGAGCAGTTCTTC TRBV5-1 TRBD1 TRBJ2-1
CASSVGGLAGEETQYF TGTGCCAGCAGCGTAGGCGGGCTAGCGGGAGAAGAGACCCAGTACTTC TRBV9 TRBD2 TRBJ2-5
CASSLASGTDTQYF TGCGCCAGCAGCTTAGCCAGCGGCACAGATACGCAGTATTTT TRBV5-1 . TRBJ2-3
CASIAMGREGPDTQYF TGTGCCAGCATCGCCATGGGACGGGAGGGCCCAGATACGCAGTATTTT TRBV6-9 TRBD2 TRBJ2-3
CASSEGQGGHQPQHF TGTGCCAGCAGTGAAGGACAGGGAGGCCATCAGCCCCAGCATTTT TRBV6-1 TRBD1 TRBJ1-5
CASSPASGSYNEQFF TGTGCCAGCTCCCCCGCTAGCGGGAGTTACAATGAGCAGTTCTTC TRBV9 TRBD2 TRBJ2-1
CSVVSDFVQAGGSFEQFF TGCAGCGTTGTGAGTGATTTCGTACAAGCGGGAGGGTCGTTTGAGCAGTTCTTC TRBV29-1 TRBD2 TRBJ2-1
CASSQVMRIRDTQYF TGCGCCAGCAGCCAAGTAATGAGGATCAGAGATACGCAGTATTTT TRBV4-1 . TRBJ2-3
CASSAIQGAHEEKLFF TGTGCCAGTAGTGCGATCCAGGGGGCGCACGAAGAAAAACTGTTTTTT TRBV19 TRBD1 TRBJ1-4